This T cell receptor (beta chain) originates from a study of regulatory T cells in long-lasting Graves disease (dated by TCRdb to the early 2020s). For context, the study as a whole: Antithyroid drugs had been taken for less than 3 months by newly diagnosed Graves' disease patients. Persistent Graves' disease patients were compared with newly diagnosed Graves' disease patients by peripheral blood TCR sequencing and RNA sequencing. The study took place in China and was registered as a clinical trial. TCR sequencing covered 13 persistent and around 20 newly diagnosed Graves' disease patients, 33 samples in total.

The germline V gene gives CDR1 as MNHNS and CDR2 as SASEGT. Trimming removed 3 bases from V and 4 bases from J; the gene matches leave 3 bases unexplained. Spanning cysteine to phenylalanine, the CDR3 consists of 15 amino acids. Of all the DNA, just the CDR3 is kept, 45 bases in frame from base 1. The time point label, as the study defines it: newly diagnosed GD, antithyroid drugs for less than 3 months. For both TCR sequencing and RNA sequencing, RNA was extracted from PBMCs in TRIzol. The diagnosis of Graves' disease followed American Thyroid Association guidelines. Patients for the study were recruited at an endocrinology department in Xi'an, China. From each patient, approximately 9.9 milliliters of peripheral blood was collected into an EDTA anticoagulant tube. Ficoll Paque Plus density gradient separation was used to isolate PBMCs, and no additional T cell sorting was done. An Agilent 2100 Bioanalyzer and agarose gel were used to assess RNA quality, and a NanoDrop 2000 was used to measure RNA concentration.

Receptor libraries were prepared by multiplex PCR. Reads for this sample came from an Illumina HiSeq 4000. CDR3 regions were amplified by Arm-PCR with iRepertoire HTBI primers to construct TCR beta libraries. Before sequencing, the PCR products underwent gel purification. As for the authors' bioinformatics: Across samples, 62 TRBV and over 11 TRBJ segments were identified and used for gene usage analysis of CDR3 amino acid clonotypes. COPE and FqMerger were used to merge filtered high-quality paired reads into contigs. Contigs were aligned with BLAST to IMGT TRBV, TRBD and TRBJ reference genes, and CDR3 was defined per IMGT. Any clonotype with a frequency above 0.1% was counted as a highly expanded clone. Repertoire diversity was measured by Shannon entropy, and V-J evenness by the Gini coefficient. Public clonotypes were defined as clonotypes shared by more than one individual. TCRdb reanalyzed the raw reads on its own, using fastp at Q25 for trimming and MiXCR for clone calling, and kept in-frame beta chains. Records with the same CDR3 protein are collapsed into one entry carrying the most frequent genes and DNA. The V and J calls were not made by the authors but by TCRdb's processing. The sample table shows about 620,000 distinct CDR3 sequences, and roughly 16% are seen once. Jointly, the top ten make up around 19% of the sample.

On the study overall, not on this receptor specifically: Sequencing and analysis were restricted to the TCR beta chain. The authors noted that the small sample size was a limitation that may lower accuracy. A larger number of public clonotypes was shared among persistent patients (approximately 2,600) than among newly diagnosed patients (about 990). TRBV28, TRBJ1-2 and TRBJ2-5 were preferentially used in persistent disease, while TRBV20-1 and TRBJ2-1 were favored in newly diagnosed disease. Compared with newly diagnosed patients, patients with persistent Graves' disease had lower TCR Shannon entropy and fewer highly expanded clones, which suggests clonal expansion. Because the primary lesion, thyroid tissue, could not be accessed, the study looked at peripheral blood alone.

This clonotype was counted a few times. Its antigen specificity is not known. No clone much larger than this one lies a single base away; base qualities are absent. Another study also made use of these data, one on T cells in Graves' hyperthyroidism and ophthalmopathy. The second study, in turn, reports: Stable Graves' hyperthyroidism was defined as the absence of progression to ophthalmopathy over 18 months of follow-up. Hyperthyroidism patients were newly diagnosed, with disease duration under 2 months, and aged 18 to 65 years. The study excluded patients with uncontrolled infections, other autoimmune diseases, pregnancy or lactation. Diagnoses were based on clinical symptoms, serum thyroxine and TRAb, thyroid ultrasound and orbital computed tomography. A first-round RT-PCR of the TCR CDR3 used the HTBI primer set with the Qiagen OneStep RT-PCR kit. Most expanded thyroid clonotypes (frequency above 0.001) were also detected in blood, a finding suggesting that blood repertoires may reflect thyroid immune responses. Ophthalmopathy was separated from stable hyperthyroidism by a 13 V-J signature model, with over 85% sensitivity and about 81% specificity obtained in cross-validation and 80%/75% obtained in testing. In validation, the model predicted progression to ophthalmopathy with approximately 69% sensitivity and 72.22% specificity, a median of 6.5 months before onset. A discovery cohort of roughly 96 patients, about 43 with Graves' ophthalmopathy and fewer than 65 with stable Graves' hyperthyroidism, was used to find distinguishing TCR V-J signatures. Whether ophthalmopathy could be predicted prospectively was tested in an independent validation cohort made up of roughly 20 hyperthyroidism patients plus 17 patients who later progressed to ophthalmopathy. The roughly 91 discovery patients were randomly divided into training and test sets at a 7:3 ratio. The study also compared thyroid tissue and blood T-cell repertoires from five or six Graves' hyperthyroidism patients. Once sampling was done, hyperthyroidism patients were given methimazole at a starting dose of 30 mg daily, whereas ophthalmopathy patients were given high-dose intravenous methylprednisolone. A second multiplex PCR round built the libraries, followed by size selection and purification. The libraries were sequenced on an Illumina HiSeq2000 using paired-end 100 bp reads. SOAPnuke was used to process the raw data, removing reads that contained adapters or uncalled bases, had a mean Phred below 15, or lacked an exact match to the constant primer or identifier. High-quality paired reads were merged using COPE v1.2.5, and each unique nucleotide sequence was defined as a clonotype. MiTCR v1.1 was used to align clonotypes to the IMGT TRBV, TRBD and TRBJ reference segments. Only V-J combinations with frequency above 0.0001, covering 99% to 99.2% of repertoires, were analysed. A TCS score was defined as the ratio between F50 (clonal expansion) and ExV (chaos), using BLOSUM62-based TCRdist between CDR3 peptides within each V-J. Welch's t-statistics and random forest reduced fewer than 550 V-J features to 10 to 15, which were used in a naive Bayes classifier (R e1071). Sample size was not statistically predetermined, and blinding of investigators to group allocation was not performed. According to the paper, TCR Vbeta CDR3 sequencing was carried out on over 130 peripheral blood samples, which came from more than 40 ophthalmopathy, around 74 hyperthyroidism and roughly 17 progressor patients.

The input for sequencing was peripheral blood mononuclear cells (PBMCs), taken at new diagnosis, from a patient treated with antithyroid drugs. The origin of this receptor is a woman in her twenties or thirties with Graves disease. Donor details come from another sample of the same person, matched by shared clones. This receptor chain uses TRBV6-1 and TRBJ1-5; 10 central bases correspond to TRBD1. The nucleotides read TGTGCCAGCAGTGACGGACAGGGGGGGAATCAGCCCCAGCATTTT. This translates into CASSDGQGGNQPQHF.